The clone carrying this T cell receptor (beta chain) was detected many times. Its specificity is not known. This entry is derived from a study of Graves' ophthalmopathy and Graves' hyperthyroidism. Study-wide context: Before any treatment, peripheral blood was taken at the initial diagnosis.

Study-wide results and caveats: A classifier, a 13-signature model, separated ophthalmopathy from stable hyperthyroidism with approximately 87% sensitivity and approximately 81% specificity.

From RNA, the CDR3 regions of TCR beta chains were amplified and sequenced. Investigators did first-round RT-PCR with HTBI primers, then second-round multiplex PCR. From the multiplex PCR reads, TCRdb called clonotypes with MiXCR, one entry per CDR3 protein. The table lists approximately 700,000 distinct CDR3 sequences, about 41% of them singletons. Under 3 months in duration, the ophthalmopathy in affected donors had moderate-to-severe activity, CAS ≥3 and NOSPECS ≥4. Germline assignment: CDR1 SGHVS and CDR2 FQNEAQ. V lost 6 bases, J lost 3 bases, and 21 bases lay in between. CDR3 size: 17 residues. This clonotype originated in an adult man with Graves' ophthalmopathy. Source material: peripheral blood. The chain employs TRBV7-8 and TRBJ1-5; D unresolved. This CDR3 is CASSHRTGGGNNQPQHF. Written as DNA, the CDR3 is TGTGCCAGCAGTCATAGGACCGGAGGAGGCAACAATCAGCCCCAGCATTTT.